These 11 T cell receptor beta chains were all obtained from the same sample, sequenced in a study of cytomegalovirus exposure and HLA in healthy donors. PCR was performed using 60 Vbeta and 13 Jbeta primers. This table comes from immunoSEQ multiplex PCR, and its TCRdb copy is limited to in-frame clones, with some not included. This table has 100,000 to 150,000 clones, around four fifths appearing once. Input material: PBMCs. Source of these receptors: a man aged 35 to 55 in good health and CMV-seronegative.

This clone was picked up a small number of times. The CDR3 DNA sequence: TGCGCCAGCAGGGCAACGGGGGGGCAGCCAGATACGCAGTATTTT. It codes for CASRATGGQPDTQYF. The rearrangement uses TRBV10-2 and TRBJ2-3, with TRBD2 matching over 8 bases. CDR1 and CDR2 from the germline V gene are WSHSY and SAAADI. The CDR3 runs 15 residues. With V trimmed by 6 bases and J by 4 bases, 9 bases remained unmatched.

This clone was seen repeatedly, ten times or more. V usage is TRBV27 and J usage is TRBJ2-1; 7 nucleotides match TRBD2. Germline V gene lookup returns CDR1 MNHEY and CDR2 SMNVEV (reference sequence). This CDR3 spans 16 amino acids. J was trimmed by 2 bases and V by 8 bases; bases with no gene match: 12. The CDR3 protein is CASGSLSGDAYNEQFF. The CDR3 bases are TGTGCCAGCGGCTCCCTAAGCGGGGATGCCTACAATGAGCAGTTCTTC.

The gene calls are TRBV6-1 and TRBJ1-2, with D possibly TRBD1 on 6 matching bases. CDR3 length equals 13 residues. Per the germline V gene, CDR1 is MNHNS and CDR2 is SASEGT. V lost 1 base, J lost 10 bases, and 13 bases lay in between. The CDR3: CASSEGWTDYYTF. CDR3 nucleotides: TGTGCCAGCAGTGAAGGGTGGACAGACTACTACACCTTC.

The chain recombines TRBV18 with TRBJ1-2; 7 bases are a match to TRBD1. CDR3 length equals 15 residues. Germline V gives CDR1 KGHSH, CDR2 LQKENI. Trimming removed 3 bases from V and 0 bases from J; junction bases left unmatched: 4. The CDR3: CASSPGTASNYGYTF. CDR3 DNA sequence: TGTGCCAGCTCACCCGGGACAGCCTCTAACTATGGCTACACCTTC.

The chain couples TRBV7-3 to TRBJ1-2, with D maybe TRBD1 (6 bases). V was shortened by 6 bases and J by 7 bases, with 18 bases between the two germline ends. This CDR3 is built from 14 residues. Germline V CDR1 and CDR2: SGHTA, FQGTGA. The CDR3 DNA reads TGTGCCAGCAGTTTCGACCCATCAGGGGCTGGCTACACCTTC. This translates into CASSFDPSGAGYTF.

The CDR3 DNA reads TGTGCCTGGAGTGTAGGACAGGTTGATGGCTACACCTTC. The encoded protein is CAWSVGQVDGYTF. The chain joins TRBV30 to TRBJ1-2; 7 nucleotides line up with TRBD1. The germline gives CDR1 GTSNPN, CDR2 SVGIG (reference sequence). The ends lost 0 bases at V and 6 bases at J; junction bases unmatched: 4. CDR3 size: 13 residues. Full variable domain (remainder filled in from reference TRBV30 and TRBJ1-2): SQTIHQWPATLVQPVGSPLSLECTVEGTSNPNLYWYRQAAGRGLQLLFYSVGIGQISSEVPQNLSASRPQDRQFILSSKKLLLSDSGFYLCAWSVGQVDGYTFGSGTRLTVV.

The chain carries TRBV30 and TRBJ2-5, with TRBD2 matching 11 bases. The DNA end favors TRBJ2-7, so the J call may be wrong. Germline V gene lookup returns CDR1 GTSNPN and CDR2 SVGIG (reference sequence). There are 17 residues in the CDR3. The CDR3 reads CAWSVPGLAAISYEQYF. The CDR3 coding sequence is TGTGCCTGGAGTGTACCGGGACTAGCGGCAATCTCCTACGAGCAGTACTTC.

The CDR3 DNA sequence: TGTGCCAGCAGCCCGCTGGGAGGGTGGGACACTGAAGCTTTCTTT. Protein product: CASSPLGGWDTEAFF. The chain employs TRBV7-9 and TRBJ1-1; D gene ambiguous. The CDR3 runs 15 residues. Looked up from germline, CDR1 is SEHNR and CDR2 is FQNEAQ (reference sequence). Trimming removed 5 bases from V and 3 bases from J, with 16 bases in between.

The chain is built from TRBV9 and TRBJ2-1; 7 bases match TRBD2. The CDR3 extends over 14 amino acids. J lost 10 bases, V lost 4 bases, and 11 bases had no gene match. Germline V gene lookup returns CDR1 SGDLS and CDR2 YYNGEE. This CDR3 is CASSPVRGVQEQFF. DNA for the CDR3: TGTGCCAGCAGCCCAGTCCGGGGGGTGCAGGAGCAGTTCTTC.

The rearrangement uses TRBV9 and TRBJ2-5; no reliable D call. Germline V gene data show CDR1 as SGDLS and CDR2 as YYNGEE. V was clipped by 0 bases and J by 5 bases, with 14 bases between them. This CDR3 has 15 amino acids. The CDR3 region is CASSVVTGRQETQYF. The CDR3 DNA is TGTGCCAGCAGCGTAGTGACTGGCCGGCAGGAGACCCAGTACTTC.

V and J are TRBV30 and TRBJ1-1; TRBD1 is a possible D gene (6 bases). Germline lookup yields CDR1 GTSNPN and CDR2 SVGIG (reference sequence). V was cut by 4 bases and J by 4 bases, with 16 bases left in between. The CDR3 spans 14 residues. CDR3 sequence reads: CAWKIGQIFTEAFF. The CDR3 DNA follows: TGTGCCTGGAAGATAGGACAGATCTTCACTGAAGCTTTCTTT.